This note documents a single T cell receptor beta chain sequence. Its specificity is not known. Through a sample-barcoded 5' primer and a J-beta primer mix, a second PCR was run for roughly 6 to 12 cycles. Samples each returned at least 3 million CDR3-containing paired-end reads. TCRdb passed the 5' RACE reads through MiXCR, listing each CDR3 protein once. This table holds approximately 1.5 million distinct CDR3 sequences, roughly 32% found once. The record originates from a study of blood T cells in healthy people across ages. Looking at the study overall: Every two T cells gave about one barcoded beta molecule via template switching. Whole-study results and caveats: Among long-lived donors, naive CD4+ cells were more numerous and diversity higher than in aged donors.

The CDR3 is 16 residues long. With 4 bases clipped from V and 6 bases from J, the junction kept 16 bases outside the gene matches. CDR1 and CDR2 from the germline V gene are SGHRS and YFSETQ. Every donor provided 9.5 to 10 milliliters of peripheral blood. The genes are TRBV5-1 and TRBJ2-7; 7 positions match TRBD1. Specimen: blood. The clonotype comes from a woman under 40 in good health. CDR3 nucleotide sequence: TGCGCCAGCAGCACCTCTACGGGACAGTTTCTGGTCGAGCAGTACTTC. It specifies CASSTSTGQFLVEQYF. The full variable domain, with the rest looked up from reference TRBV5-1 and TRBJ2-7, is KAGVTQTPRYLIKTRGQQVTLSCSPISGHRSVSWYQQTPGQGLQFLFEYFSETQRNKGNFPGRFSGRQFSNSRSEMNVSTLELGDSALYLCASSTSTGQFLVEQYFGPGTRLTVT.